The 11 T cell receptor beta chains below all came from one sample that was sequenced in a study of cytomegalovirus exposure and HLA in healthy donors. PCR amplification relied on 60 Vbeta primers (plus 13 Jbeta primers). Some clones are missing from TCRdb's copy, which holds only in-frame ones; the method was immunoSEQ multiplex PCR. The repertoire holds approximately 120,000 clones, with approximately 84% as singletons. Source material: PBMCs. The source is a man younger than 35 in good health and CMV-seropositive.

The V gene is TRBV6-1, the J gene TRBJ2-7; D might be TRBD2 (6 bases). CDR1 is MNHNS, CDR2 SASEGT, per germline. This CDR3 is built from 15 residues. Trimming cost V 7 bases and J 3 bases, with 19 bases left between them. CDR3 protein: CASNPWGVGNYEQYF. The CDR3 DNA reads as TGTGCCAGCAACCCCTGGGGGGTAGGTAACTACGAGCAGTACTTC.

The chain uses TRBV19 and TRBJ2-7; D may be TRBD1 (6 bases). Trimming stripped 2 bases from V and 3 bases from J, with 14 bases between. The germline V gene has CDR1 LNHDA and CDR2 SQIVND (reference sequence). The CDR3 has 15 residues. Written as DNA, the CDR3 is TGTGCCAGTAGTATAACGGCAGGGGAGTACTACGAGCAGTACTTC. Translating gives CASSITAGEYYEQYF.

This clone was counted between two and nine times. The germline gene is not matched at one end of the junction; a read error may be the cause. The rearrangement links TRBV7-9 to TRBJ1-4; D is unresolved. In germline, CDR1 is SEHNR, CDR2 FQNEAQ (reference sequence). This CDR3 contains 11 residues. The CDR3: CSSSLNEKLFF. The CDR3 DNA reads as TGTTCCAGCAGCCTTAATGAAAAACTGTTTTTT.

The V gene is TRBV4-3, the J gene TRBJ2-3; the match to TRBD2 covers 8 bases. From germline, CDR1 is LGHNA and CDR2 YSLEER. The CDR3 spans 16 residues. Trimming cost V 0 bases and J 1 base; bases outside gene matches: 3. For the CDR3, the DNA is TGCGCCAGCAGCCAAGATACTAGCGGACGCACAGATACGCAGTATTTT. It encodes CASSQDTSGRTDTQYF.

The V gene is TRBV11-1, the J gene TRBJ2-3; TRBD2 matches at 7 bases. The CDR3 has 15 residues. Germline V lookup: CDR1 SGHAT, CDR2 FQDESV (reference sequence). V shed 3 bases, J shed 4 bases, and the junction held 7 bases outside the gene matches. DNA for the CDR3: TGTGCCAGCAGCTTCCGGAGTGGGGGGGCAGATACGCAGTATTTT. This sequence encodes CASSFRSGGADTQYF.

The CDR3 DNA reads TGTGCCAGCAGGCGGCGACTAGCGGACCGGGGGGATACGCAGTATTTT. Its translation: CASRRRLADRGDTQYF. This chain connects TRBV27 to TRBJ2-3; 9 nucleotides match TRBD2. There are 16 residues in the CDR3. With V trimmed by 6 bases and J by 6 bases, 13 bases remained unmatched. CDR1 is MNHEY, CDR2 SMNVEV, per germline (reference sequence).

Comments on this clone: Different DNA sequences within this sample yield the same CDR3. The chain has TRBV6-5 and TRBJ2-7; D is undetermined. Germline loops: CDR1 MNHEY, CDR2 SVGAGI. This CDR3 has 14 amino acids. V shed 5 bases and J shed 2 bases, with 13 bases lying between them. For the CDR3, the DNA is TGTGCCAGCAGTCACACGCCTCTCCCCTACGAGCAGTACTTC. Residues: CASSHTPLPYEQYF.

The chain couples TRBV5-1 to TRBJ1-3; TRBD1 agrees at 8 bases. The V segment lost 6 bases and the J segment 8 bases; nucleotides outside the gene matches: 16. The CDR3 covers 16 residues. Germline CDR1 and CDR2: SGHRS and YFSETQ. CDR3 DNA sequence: TGCGCCAGCACCCAGGAAAATCTCGGACAGGGCGACACCATATATTTT. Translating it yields CASTQENLGQGDTIYF.

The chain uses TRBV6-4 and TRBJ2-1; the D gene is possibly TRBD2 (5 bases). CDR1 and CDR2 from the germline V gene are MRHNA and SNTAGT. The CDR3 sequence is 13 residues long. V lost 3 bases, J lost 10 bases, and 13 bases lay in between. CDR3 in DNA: TGTGCCAGCAGTGATTCGTCCACGGGGGAGCAGTTCTTC. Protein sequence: CASSDSSTGEQFF.

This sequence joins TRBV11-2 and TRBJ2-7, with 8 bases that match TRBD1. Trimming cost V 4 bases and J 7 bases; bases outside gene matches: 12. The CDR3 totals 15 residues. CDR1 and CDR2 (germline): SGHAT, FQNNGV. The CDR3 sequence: CASSSSGQAPREQYF. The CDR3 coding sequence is TGTGCCAGCAGCTCATCGGGACAGGCCCCTCGGGAGCAGTACTTC.

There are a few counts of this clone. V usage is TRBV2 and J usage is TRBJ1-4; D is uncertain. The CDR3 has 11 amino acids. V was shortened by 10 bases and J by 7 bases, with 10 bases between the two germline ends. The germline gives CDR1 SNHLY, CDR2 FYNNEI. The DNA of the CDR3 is TGTGCCACGGAATCAGGTGAAAAACTGTTTTTT. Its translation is CATESGEKLFF.